This T cell receptor (beta chain) came from a study of T cell repertoires in cytomegalovirus infection. At the level of the study: Through public TCR beta signatures, both CMV infection and matching HLA type were indicated.

This clonotype was detected ten times or more. The antigen remains undetermined. Study-level findings and limits: Dominating the ex vivo response were HLA-C-restricted CMV-specific TCR beta clonotypes. Using cumulative public TCR beta family frequency, the authors identified those who carried CMV together with the relevant HLA.

Germline loops: CDR1 SGHRS, CDR2 YFSETQ. The CDR3 spans 14 residues. V shed 4 bases, J shed 6 bases, and the junction held 8 bases outside the gene matches. MiXCR, run by TCRdb on the reads, gives a single entry per CDR3 protein. The sample shows under 200,000 distinct CDR3 sequences, roughly 9.8% of them seen only once. Sequencing was carried out using PBMCs. J is TRBJ2-7 and V is TRBV5-1; 9 bases are shared with TRBD1. The sequence derives from a human donor in good health (CMV status not recorded). Some clones in this sample may be carry-over from other donors' samples. The CDR3 nucleotides are TGCGCCAGCAGCCGGGCGGACAGGGGTACCGAGCAGTACTTC. Amino acids: CASSRADRGTEQYF.